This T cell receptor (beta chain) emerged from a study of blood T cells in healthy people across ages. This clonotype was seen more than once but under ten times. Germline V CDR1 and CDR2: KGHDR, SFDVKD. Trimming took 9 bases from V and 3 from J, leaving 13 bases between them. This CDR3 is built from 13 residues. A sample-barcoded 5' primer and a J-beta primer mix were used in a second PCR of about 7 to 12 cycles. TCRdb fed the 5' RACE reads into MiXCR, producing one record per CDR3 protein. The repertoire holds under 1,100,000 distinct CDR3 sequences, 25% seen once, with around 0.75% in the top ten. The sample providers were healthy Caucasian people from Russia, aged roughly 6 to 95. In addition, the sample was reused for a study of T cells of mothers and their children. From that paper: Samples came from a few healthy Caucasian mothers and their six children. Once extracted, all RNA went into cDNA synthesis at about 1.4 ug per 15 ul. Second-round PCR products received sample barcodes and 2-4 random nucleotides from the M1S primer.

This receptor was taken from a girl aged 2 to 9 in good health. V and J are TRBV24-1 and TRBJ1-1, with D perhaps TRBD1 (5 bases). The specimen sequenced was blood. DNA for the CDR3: TGTGCCACCCCGGAAGGGGCTGACACTGAAGCTTTCTTT. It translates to CATPEGADTEAFF.